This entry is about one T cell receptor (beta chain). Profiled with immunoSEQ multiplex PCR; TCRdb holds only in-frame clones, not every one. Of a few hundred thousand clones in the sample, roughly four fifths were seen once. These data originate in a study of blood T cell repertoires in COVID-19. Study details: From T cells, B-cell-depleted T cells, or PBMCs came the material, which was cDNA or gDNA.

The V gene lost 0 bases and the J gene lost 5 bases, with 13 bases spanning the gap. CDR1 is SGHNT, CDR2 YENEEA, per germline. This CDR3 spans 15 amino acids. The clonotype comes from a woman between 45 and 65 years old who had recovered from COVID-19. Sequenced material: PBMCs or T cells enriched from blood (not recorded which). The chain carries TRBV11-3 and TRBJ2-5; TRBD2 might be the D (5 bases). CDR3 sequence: CASSLDRDSWETQYF. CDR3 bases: TGTGCCAGCAGCTTAGATCGGGATAGCTGGGAGACCCAGTACTTC.